What follows are 14 T cell receptor beta chains derived from one specimen sequenced in a study of Ad26.COV2.S vaccination and SARS-CoV-2 variants. Specified treatment: roughly 20 received Ad26.COV2.S at low or high dose, single or two shots; 5 received placebo; per-sample allocation not given. Day 63 after the first vaccine or placebo injection was the time point for sampling. The assay was immunoSEQ multiplex PCR, and TCRdb's table has in-frame clones only and misses some. The table lists hundreds of thousands of clones, 80% to 90% of them singletons. The sequenced sample was peripheral blood, obtained in a trial of Ad26.COV2.S vaccine versus placebo. The receptors shown here come from a person between 18 and 60 years old who received the Ad26.COV2.S COVID-19 vaccine or a placebo.

The chain uses TRBV18 and TRBJ2-2; D unclear. The V end lost 0 bases, the J end lost 7 bases, and 3 bases lay between the germline ends. The CDR3 is 12 amino acids. CDR1 is KGHSH and CDR2 is LQKENI in the germline V gene. The CDR3 reads CASSPPDGELFF. DNA of the CDR3: TGTGCCAGCTCACCACCGGACGGGGAGCTGTTTTTT.

V is TRBV19 and J is TRBJ1-1, with D uncertain. Trimming pared 0 bases from V and 6 bases from J, leaving 14 bases between. Germline CDR1 LNHDA, CDR2 SQIVND (reference sequence). CDR3 length equals 15 residues. The CDR3 here is CASSIEAAPVSEAFF. CDR3 nucleotide sequence: TGTGCCAGTAGTATAGAAGCAGCCCCAGTATCTGAAGCTTTCTTT.

The CDR3 sequence: CASSVAGLAGSAKQYF. The DNA of the CDR3 is TGTGCCAGCAGCGTGGCAGGACTAGCGGGATCAGCCAAGCAGTACTTC. This chain links TRBV9 with TRBJ2-7; 12 bases fit TRBD2. V was clipped by 2 bases and J by 8 bases; unmatched bases: 11. Germline-derived CDR1 and CDR2 are SGDLS and YYNGEE. CDR3 length: 16 residues.

J is TRBJ1-5 and V is TRBV19; no clear D. The V end was cut by 6 bases, the J end by 0 bases, with 15 bases between. The V gene's germline CDR1 is LNHDA and CDR2 SQIVND (reference sequence). The CDR3 has 16 amino acids. The CDR3 sequence is CASSEQSLLSNQPQHF. In nucleotides, the CDR3 is TGTGCCAGTAGCGAACAATCGCTCCTTAGCAATCAGCCCCAGCATTTT.

This sequence joins TRBV19 and TRBJ1-5; D might be TRBD1 (6 bases). Trimming took 5 bases from V and 4 from J, leaving 15 bases between them. This CDR3 is built from 15 residues. The germline gives CDR1 LNHDA, CDR2 SQIVND (reference sequence). In nucleotides, the CDR3 is TGTGCCAGTAGTCCCAAGGACAGCACAAATCAGCCCCAGCATTTT. Translation: CASSPKDSTNQPQHF.

The rearrangement joins TRBV7-6 to TRBJ1-1; no firm D call. Per the germline V gene, CDR1 is SGHVS and CDR2 is FNYEAQ. Deletions cut 2 bases from V and 8 bases from J, with 9 bases between. The CDR3 is 12 amino acids. CDR3 amino acids: CASSLPPAEAFF. CDR3 nucleotide sequence: TGTGCCAGCAGCTTACCCCCGGCCGAAGCTTTCTTT.

The chain has TRBV10-1 and TRBJ2-3; either TRBD1 or TRBD2 may supply D (5 bases each). The V gene lost 6 bases and the J gene lost 8 bases, with 15 bases spanning the gap. The CDR3 consists of 13 residues. Germline V CDR1 and CDR2: WNHNN, SYGVQD (reference sequence). Here the CDR3 DNA reads TGCGCCAGCAGCCGACCTCCGGGGCTTACGCAGTATTTT. It translates to CASSRPPGLTQYF.

This clone was counted a few times. The chain's CDR3 is CASSPRRNTEAFF. For the CDR3, the DNA is TGTGCCAGCAGCCCGCGTAGGAACACTGAAGCTTTCTTT. The chain couples TRBV7-9 to TRBJ1-1; D gene unclear. Trimming took 5 bases from V and 1 from J, leaving 8 bases between them. CDR1 is SEHNR, CDR2 FQNEAQ, per germline (reference sequence). The CDR3 loop spans 13 amino acids. The variable domain in full, completed from reference TRBV7-9 and TRBJ1-1, reads DTGVSQNPRHKITKRGQNVTFRCDPISEHNRLYWYRQTLGQGPEFLTYFQNEAQLEKSRLLSDRFSAERPKGSFSTLEIQRTEQGDSAMYLCASSPRRNTEAFFGQGTRLTVV.

This clone showed up just a few times. The rearrangement uses TRBV5-5 and TRBJ1-1, with TRBD1 as a possible D gene (5 bases). The CDR3 consists of 13 residues. Trimming shortened V by 5 bases and J by 4 bases, and 12 bases separated the two germline ends. Germline CDR1 is SGHKS and CDR2 is YYEKEE (reference sequence). The CDR3 is CASSNERGTEAFF. As DNA, the CDR3 is TGTGCCAGCAGTAACGAGAGGGGCACTGAAGCTTTCTTT.

The chain uses TRBV4-3 and TRBJ1-1, with D perhaps matching TRBD1 (6 bases). The CDR3 spans 14 residues. Germline V lookup: CDR1 LGHNA, CDR2 YSLEER. Trimming pared 5 bases from V and 5 bases from J, leaving 15 bases between. The CDR3 region is CASSGDTEGTEAFF. CDR3 DNA: TGCGCCAGCAGCGGGGACACCGAGGGGACTGAAGCTTTCTTT.

The V gene is TRBV2, the J gene TRBJ2-7; D might be TRBD2 (6 bases). The V and J ends lost 6 bases and 5 bases respectively, with 17 bases between them. The CDR3 extends over 14 amino acids. Germline lookup yields CDR1 SNHLY and CDR2 FYNNEI. In DNA form, the CDR3 reads TGTGCCAGCAGGGACGGGACTCCCTCGGACGAGCAGTACTTC. Amino acid sequence: CASRDGTPSDEQYF.

J is TRBJ2-1 and V is TRBV9; 10 bases are a match to TRBD2. V gave up 0 bases and J gave up 8 bases; unmatched junction bases: 2. Germline CDR1 reads SGDLS; CDR2 reads YYNGEE. CDR3 length: 14 amino acids. Here the CDR3 reads CASSVGSGGYEQFF. The CDR3 DNA reads as TGTGCCAGCAGCGTAGGTAGCGGGGGGTATGAGCAGTTCTTC. Full variable domain (remainder filled in from reference TRBV9 and TRBJ2-1): DSGVTQTPKHLITATGQRVTLRCSPRSGDLSVYWYQQSLDQGLQFLIQYYNGEERAKGNILERFSAQQFPDLHSELNLSSLELGDSALYFCASSVGSGGYEQFFGPGTRLTVL.

The V and J genes are TRBV7-9 and TRBJ2-2; D gene uncertain. CDR1 is SEHNR and CDR2 is FQNEAQ in the germline V gene (reference sequence). V was cut by 5 bases and J by 7 bases, with 14 bases left in between. This CDR3 has 14 residues. As DNA, the CDR3 is TGTGCCAGCAGCCTCGTAGGGCCCGACGGGGAGCTGTTTTTT. Its translation is CASSLVGPDGELFF. The entire variable domain, with the rest obtained from reference TRBV7-9 and TRBJ2-2, is as follows: DTGVSQNPRHKITKRGQNVTFRCDPISEHNRLYWYRQTLGQGPEFLTYFQNEAQLEKSRLLSDRFSAERPKGSFSTLEIQRTEQGDSAMYLCASSLVGPDGELFFGEGSRLTVL.

This clone was seen only once. The rearrangement links TRBV4-3 to TRBJ2-1, with 9 bases fitting TRBD1. The germline gives CDR1 LGHNA, CDR2 YSLEER. The CDR3 loop spans 14 amino acids. Trimming at V came to 4 bases and at J to 6 bases, leaving 4 bases not matched to a gene. The CDR3 reads CASSRDRVSNEQFF. CDR3 bases: TGCGCCAGCAGCCGGGACAGGGTTTCCAATGAGCAGTTCTTC.